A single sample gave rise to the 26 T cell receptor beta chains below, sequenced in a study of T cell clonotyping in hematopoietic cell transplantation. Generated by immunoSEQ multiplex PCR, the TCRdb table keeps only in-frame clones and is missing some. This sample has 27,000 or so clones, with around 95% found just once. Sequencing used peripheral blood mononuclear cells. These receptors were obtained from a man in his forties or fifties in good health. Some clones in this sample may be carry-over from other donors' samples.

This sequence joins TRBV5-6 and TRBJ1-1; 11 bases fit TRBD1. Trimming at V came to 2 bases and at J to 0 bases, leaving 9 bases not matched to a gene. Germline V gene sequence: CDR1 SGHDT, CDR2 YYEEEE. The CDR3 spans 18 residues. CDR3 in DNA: TGTGCCAGCAGCTTCTTTGGACAGGGGGCCCCCATGAACACTGAAGCTTTCTTT. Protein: CASSFFGQGAPMNTEAFF.

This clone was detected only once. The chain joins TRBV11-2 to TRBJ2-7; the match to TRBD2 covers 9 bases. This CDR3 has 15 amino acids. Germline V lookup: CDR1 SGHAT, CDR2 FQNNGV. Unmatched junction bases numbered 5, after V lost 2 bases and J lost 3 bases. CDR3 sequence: CASSLFSRGGYEQYF. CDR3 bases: TGTGCCAGCAGCTTATTCTCGCGGGGGGGCTACGAGCAGTACTTC.

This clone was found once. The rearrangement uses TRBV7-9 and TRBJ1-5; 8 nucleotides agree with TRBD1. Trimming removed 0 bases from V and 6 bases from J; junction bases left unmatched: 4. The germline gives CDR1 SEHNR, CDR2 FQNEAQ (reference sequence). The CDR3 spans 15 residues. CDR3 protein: CASSLAGTGSQPQHF. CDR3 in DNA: TGTGCCAGCAGCTTAGCCGGGACAGGTTCTCAGCCCCAGCATTTT. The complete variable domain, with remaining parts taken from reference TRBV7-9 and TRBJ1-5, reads DTGVSQNPRHKITKRGQNVTFRCDPISEHNRLYWYRQTLGQGPEFLTYFQNEAQLEKSRLLSDRFSAERPKGSFSTLEIQRTEQGDSAMYLCASSLAGTGSQPQHFGDGTRLSIL.

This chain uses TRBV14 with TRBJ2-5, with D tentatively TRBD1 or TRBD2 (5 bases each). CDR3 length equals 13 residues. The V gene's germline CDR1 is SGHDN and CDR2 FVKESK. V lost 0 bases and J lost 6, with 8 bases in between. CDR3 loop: CASSQDGGKTQYF. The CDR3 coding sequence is TGTGCCAGCAGCCAAGATGGGGGAAAGACCCAGTACTTC.

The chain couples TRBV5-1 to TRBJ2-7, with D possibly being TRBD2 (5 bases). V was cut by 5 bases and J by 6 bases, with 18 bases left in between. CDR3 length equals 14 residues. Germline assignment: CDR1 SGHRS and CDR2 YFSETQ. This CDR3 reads CASRLTTAEGEQYF. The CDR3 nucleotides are TGCGCCAGCAGGTTGACTACCGCAGAGGGCGAGCAGTACTTC.

DNA of the CDR3: TGTGCCAGTAGTATAACGGGGTGGGACACTGAAGCTTTCTTT. The encoded protein is CASSITGWDTEAFF. This sequence joins TRBV19 and TRBJ1-1; D unclear. This CDR3 is built from 14 residues. The germline V gene has CDR1 LNHDA and CDR2 SQIVND (reference sequence). Deletions cut 2 bases from V and 3 bases from J, with 10 bases between.

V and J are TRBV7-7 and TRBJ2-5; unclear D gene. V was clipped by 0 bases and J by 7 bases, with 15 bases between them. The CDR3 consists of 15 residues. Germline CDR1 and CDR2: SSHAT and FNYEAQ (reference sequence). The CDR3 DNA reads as TGTGCCAGCAGCTTAGCGCTATCTGGGTCGCGGACCCAGTACTTC. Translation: CASSLALSGSRTQYF.

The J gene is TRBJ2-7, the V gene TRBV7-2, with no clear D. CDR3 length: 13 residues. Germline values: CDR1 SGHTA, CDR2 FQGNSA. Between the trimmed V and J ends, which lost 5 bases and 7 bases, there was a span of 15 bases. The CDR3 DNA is TGTGCCAGCAGCCCTACCTGGGGAATTGAGCAGTACTTC. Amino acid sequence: CASSPTWGIEQYF.

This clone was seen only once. The CDR3: CASSEAGTPTEAFF. The CDR3 nucleotides are TGTGCCAGCAGTGAAGCGGGGACACCCACTGAAGCTTTCTTT. This chain uses TRBV6-1 with TRBJ1-1, with D possibly matching TRBD1 (6 bases). CDR3 size: 14 residues. CDR1 is MNHNS and CDR2 is SASEGT in the germline V gene. V gave up 0 bases and J gave up 4 bases, with 9 bases separating them.

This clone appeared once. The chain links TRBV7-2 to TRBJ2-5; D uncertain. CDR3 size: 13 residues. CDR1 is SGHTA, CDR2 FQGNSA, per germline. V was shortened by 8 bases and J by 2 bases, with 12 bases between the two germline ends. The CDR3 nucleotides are TGTGCCAGCTCGGCGGATCTTCAAGAGACCCAGTACTTC. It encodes CASSADLQETQYF.

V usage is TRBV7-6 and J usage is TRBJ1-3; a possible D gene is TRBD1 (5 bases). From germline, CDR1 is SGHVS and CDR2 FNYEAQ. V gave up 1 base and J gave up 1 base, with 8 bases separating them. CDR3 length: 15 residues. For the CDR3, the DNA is TGTGCCAGCAGCTTAGTCGGGGGTTCTGGAAACACCATATATTTT. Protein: CASSLVGGSGNTIYF.

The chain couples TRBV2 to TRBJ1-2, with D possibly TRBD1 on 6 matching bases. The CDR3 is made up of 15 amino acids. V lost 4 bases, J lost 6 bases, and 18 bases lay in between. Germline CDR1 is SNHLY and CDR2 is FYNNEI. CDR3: CASSGERGREDGYTF. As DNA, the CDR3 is TGTGCCAGCAGTGGAGAGCGGGGGCGCGAGGATGGCTACACCTTC.

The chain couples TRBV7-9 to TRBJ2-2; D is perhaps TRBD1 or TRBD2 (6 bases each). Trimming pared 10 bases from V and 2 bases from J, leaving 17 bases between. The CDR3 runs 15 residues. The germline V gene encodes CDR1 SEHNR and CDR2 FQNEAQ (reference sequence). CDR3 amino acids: CATDPGAINTGELFF. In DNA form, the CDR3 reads TGTGCCACAGACCCGGGGGCCATTAACACCGGGGAGCTGTTTTTT.

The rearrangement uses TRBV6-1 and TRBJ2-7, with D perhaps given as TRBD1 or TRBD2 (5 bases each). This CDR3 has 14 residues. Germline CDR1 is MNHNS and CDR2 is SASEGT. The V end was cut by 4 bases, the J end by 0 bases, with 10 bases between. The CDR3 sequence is CASSAGASSYEQYF. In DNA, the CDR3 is TGTGCCAGCAGTGCCGGGGCTAGCTCCTACGAGCAGTACTTC.

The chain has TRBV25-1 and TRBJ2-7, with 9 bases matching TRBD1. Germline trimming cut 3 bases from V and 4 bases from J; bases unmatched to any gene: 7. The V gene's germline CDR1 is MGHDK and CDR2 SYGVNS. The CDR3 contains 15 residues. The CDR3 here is CASSDTNRGRYEQYF. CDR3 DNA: TGTGCCAGCAGTGATACCAACAGGGGGCGGTACGAGCAGTACTTC.

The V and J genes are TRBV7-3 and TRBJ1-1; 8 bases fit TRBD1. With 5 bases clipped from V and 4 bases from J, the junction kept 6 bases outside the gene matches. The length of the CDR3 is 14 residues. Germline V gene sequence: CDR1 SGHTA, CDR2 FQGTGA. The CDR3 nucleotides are TGTGCCAGCAGCAACAGACAGGGGAGCACTGAAGCTTTCTTT. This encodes CASSNRQGSTEAFF.

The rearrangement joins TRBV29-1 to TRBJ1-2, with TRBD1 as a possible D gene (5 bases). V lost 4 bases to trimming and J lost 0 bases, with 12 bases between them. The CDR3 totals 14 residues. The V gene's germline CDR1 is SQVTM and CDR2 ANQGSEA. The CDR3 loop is CSVAFDSSNYGYTF. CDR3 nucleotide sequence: TGCAGCGTTGCTTTCGACAGCTCTAACTATGGCTACACCTTC.

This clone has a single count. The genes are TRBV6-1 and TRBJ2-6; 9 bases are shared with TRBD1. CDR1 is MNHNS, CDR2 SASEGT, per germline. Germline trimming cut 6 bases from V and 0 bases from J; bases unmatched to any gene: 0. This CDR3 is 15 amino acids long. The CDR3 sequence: CASRTGGSGANVLTF. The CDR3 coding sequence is TGTGCCAGCAGGACAGGGGGCTCTGGGGCCAACGTCCTGACTTTC.

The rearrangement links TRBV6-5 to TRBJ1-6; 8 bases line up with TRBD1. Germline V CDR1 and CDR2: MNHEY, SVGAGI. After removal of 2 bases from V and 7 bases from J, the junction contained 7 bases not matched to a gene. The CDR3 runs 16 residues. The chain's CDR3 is CASSYTRTGMNSPLHF. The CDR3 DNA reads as TGTGCCAGCAGTTACACAAGGACAGGGATGAATTCACCCCTCCACTTT.

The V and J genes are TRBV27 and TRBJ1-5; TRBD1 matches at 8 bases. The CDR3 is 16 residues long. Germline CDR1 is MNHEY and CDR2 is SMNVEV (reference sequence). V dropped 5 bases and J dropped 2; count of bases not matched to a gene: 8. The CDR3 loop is CASSNHRGMGNQPQHF. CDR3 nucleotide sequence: TGTGCCAGCAGTAACCACAGGGGGATGGGCAATCAGCCCCAGCATTTT.

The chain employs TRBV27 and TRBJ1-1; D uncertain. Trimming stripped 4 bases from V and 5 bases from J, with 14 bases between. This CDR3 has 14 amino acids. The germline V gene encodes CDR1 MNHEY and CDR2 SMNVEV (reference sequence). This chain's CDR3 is CASSSQIQPTEAFF. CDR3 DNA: TGTGCCAGCAGTTCACAGATTCAGCCAACTGAAGCTTTCTTT.

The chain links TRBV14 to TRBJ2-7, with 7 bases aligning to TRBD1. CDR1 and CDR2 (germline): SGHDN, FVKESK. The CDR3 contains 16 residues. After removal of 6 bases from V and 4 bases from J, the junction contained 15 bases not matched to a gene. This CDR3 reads CASRKTGPTYLYEQYF. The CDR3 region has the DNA TGTGCCAGCAGAAAGACAGGGCCGACTTATCTATACGAGCAGTACTTC.

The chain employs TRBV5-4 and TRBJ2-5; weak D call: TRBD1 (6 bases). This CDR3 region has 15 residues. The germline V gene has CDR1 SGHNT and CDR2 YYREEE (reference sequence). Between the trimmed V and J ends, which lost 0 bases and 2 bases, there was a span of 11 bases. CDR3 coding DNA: TGTGCCAGCAGCTTGGGGAGCGGACAGCAAGAGACCCAGTACTTC. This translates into CASSLGSGQQETQYF.

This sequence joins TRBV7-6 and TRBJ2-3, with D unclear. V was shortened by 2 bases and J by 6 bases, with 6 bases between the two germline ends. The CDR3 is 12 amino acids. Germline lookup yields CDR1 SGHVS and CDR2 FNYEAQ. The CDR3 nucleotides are TGTGCCAGCAGCTTATCATGGGATACGCAGTATTTT. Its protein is CASSLSWDTQYF.

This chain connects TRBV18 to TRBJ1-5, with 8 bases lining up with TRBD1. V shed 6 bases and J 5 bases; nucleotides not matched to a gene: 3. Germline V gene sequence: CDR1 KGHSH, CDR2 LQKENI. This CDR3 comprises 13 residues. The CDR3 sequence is CASSIQGDQPQHF. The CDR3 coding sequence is TGTGCCAGCTCTATACAGGGGGATCAGCCCCAGCATTTT. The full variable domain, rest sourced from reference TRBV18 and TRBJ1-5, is NAGVMQNPRHLVRRRGQEARLRCSPMKGHSHVYWYRQLPEEGLKFMVYLQKENIIDESGMPKERFSAEFPKEGPSILRIQQVVRGDSAAYFCASSIQGDQPQHFGDGTRLSIL.

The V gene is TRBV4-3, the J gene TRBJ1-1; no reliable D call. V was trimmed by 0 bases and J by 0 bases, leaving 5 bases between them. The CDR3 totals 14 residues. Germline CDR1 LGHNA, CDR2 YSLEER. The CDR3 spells CASSQENLNTEAFF. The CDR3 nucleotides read TGCGCCAGCAGCCAAGAGAACCTGAACACTGAAGCTTTCTTT.